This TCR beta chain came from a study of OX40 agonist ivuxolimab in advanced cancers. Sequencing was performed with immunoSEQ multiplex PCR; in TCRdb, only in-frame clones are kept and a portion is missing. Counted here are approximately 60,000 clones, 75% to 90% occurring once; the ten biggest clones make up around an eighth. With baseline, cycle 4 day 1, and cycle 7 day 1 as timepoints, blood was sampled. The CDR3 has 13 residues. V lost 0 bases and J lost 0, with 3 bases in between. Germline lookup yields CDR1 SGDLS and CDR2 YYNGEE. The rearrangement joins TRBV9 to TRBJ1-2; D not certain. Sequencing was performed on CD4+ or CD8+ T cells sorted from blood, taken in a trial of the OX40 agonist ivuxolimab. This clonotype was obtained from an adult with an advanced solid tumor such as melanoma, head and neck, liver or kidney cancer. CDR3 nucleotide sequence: TGTGCCAGCAGCGTAGCGGCTAACTATGGCTACACCTTC. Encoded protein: CASSVAANYGYTF.